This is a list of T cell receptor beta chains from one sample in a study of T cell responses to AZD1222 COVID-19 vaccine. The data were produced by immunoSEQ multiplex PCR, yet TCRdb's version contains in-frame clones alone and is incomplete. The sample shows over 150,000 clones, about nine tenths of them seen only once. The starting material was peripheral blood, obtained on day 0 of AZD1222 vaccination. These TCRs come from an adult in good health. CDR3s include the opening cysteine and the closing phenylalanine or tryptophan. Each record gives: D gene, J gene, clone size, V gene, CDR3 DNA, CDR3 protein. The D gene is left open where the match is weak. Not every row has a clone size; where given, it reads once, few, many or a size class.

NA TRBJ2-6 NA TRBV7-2 TGTGCCAGCAGACCCTCTGGGGCCAACGTCCTGACTTTC CASRPSGANVLTF
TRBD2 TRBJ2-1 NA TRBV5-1 TGCGCCAGCAGCTTGGTGGGTAGCGGGATCAATGAGCAGTTCTTC CASSLVGSGINEQFF
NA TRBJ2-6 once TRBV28 TGTGCCAGCGCCTGGGACGGCCGAGTATCTGGGGCCAACGTCCTGACTTTC CASAWDGRVSGANVLTF
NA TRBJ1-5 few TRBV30 TGTGCCTGGAGCCCGGGACCCAATCAGCCCCAGCATTTT CAWSPGPNQPQHF
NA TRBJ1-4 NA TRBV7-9 TGTGCCAGCAGCCCCCCAGGGCATAATGAAAAACTGTTTTTT CASSPPGHNEKLFF
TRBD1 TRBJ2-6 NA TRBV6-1 TGTGCCAGCAGTGGGGACAGGGGAATAGTAGACCCTGGGGCCAACGTCCTGACTTTC CASSGDRGIVDPGANVLTF
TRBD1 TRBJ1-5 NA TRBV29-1 TGCAGCGCTTGGACAGGGGGCAATCAGCCCCAGCATTTT CSAWTGGNQPQHF
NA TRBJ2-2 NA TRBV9 TGTGCCAGCAGCGTCAGTACGAACACCGGGGAGCTGTTTTTT CASSVSTNTGELFF
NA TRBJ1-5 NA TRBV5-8 TGTGCCAGCAGCTTAAGGCCCAATCAGCCCCAGCATTTT CASSLRPNQPQHF
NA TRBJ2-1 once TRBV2 TGTGCCAGCAGCGGATTGGGTAGAGAAGATGAGCAGTTCTTC CASSGLGREDEQFF
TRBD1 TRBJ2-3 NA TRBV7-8 TGTGCCAGCAGCTCCTTGGGACAGGGGCGTAAGGCCACAGATACGCAGTATTTT CASSSLGQGRKATDTQYF
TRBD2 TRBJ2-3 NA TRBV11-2 TGTGCCAGCAGCCCCGGACTAGCGGTGGGAGATACGCAGTATTTT CASSPGLAVGDTQYF
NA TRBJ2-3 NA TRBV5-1 TGCGCCAGCAGCTTGGAGGCCACAGATACGCAGTATTTT CASSLEATDTQYF
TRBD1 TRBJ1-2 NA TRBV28 TGTGCCAGCAGTTTGGAGGGGGCATGGGGCTACACCTTC CASSLEGAWGYTF
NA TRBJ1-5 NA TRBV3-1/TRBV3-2 TGTGCCAGCAGCTCAGGGTATCGGGGTCAGCCCCAGCATTTT CASSSGYRGQPQHF
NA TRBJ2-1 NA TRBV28 TGTGCCAGCAGTTTTTGGGCGGCGGGTGGGCATGAGCAGTTCTTC CASSFWAAGGHEQFF
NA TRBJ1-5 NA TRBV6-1 TGTGCCAGCAGTGAAGTGACGGCTCTGGGCAATCAGCCCCAGCATTTT CASSEVTALGNQPQHF
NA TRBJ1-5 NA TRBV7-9 TGTGCCAGCAGCTTAGCCGCGGTGGGGAATCAGCCCCAGCATTTT CASSLAAVGNQPQHF
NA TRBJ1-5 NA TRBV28 TGTGCCAGCAGCACCGTTTCCCGGGCCGGGAGTCAGCCCCAGCATTTT CASSTVSRAGSQPQHF
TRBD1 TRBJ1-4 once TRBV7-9 TGTGCCAGCAGCAGAGCGACAGGGGAACGGGAAAAACTGTTTTTT CASSRATGEREKLFF
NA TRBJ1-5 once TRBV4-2 TGTGCCAGCAGCCAAGATCTGCTACGGGGAGGTCGCAATCAGCCCCAGCATTTT CASSQDLLRGGRNQPQHF
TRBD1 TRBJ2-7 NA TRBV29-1 TGCAGCGTTGAAGATCAGGACAGGGGGGGCTACGAGCAGTACTTC CSVEDQDRGGYEQYF
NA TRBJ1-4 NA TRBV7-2 TGTGCCAGCAGCGAATCCGGGCTATCAATCGAAAAACTGTTTTTT CASSESGLSIEKLFF
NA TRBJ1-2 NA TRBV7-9 TGTGCCAGCAGTTCGACGGGGGCACGTCTCACTAGCGGCTACACCTTC CASSSTGARLTSGYTF
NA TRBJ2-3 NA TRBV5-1 TGCGCCAGCAGCGGAGCAGATACGCAGTATTTT CASSGADTQYF
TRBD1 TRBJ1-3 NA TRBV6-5 TGTGCCAGCAGTTACAGGTCCCAGGGGGTTGGAAACACCATATATTTT CASSYRSQGVGNTIYF
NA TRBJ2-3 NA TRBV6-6 TGTGCCAGCAGCCCCCTAGGTAGGATGACAGATACGCAGTATTTT CASSPLGRMTDTQYF
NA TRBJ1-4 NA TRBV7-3 TGTGCCAGCAGTTCCACAGGGAATCGGGCTAATGAAAAACTGTTTTTT CASSSTGNRANEKLFF
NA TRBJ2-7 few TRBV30 TGTGCCTGGAGTGTCCTGGGGGCTGGGGAGCAGTACTTC CAWSVLGAGEQYF
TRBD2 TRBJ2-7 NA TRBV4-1 TGCGCCAGCAGTAAAACTAGCGGGAGTCGGAACTACGAGCAGTACTTC CASSKTSGSRNYEQYF
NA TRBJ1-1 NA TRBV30 TGTGCCTGGAGTGGCCCGAACACTGAAGCTTTCTTT CAWSGPNTEAFF
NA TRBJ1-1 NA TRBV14 TGTGCCAGCAGCCCGGTTCGGGCGAGGAACACTGAAGCTTTCTTT CASSPVRARNTEAFF
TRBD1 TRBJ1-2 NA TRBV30 TGTGCCTGGAGTCTTAAACCGACAGGGGGCTATGGCTACACCTTC CAWSLKPTGGYGYTF
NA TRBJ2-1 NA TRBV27 TGTGCCAGCAGTGCGCGGTGGGGAGGCGAAAATGAGCAGTTCTTC CASSARWGGENEQFF
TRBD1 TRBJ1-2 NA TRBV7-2 TGTGCCAGCAGCAAAGGACAGGATCTCTATGGCTACACCTTC CASSKGQDLYGYTF
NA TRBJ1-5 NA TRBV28 TGTGCCAGCAGACGGGACACCGAGGGTCAGCCCCAGCATTTT CASRRDTEGQPQHF
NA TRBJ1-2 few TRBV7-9 TGTGCCAGCAGCTTACCGCCTTCGAATTCCTATGGCTACACCTTC CASSLPPSNSYGYTF
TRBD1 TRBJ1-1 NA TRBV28 TGTGCCAGCAGAGTCCCGGGACAGGGGACTGAAGCTTTCTTT CASRVPGQGTEAFF
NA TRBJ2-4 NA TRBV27 TGTGCCAGCATTGGACTAGCCAAAAACATTCAGTACTTC CASIGLAKNIQYF
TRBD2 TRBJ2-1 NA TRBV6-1 TGTGCCAGCAGTGATCCGGGACTAGCTCCCCATGAGCAGTTCTTC CASSDPGLAPHEQFF
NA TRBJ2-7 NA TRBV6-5 TGTGCCAGCAGTCAGCGACAGGACCCCTCCTACGAGCAGTACTTC CASSQRQDPSYEQYF
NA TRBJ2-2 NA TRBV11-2 TGTGCCAGCAGCTTCGGACGGGAGCTGTTTTTT CASSFGRELFF
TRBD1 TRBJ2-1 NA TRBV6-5 TGTGCCAGCCGACTTTCCCGGGACAGCCACAATGAGCAGTTCTTC CASRLSRDSHNEQFF
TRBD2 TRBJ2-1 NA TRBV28 TGTGCCAGCAGCCATTGGACTAGCGGGAGTTCCTACAATGAGCAGTTCTTC CASSHWTSGSSYNEQFF
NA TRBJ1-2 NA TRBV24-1 TGTGCCACCAGTGATAATAATGGCTACACCTTC CATSDNNGYTF
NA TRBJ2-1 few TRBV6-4 TGTGCCAGCAGTGACTCTGGTAGCGCACACAATGAGCAGTTCTTC CASSDSGSAHNEQFF
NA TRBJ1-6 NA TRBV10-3 TGTGCCATCAGTTCTTCAGGAAATAATTCACCCCTCCACTTT CAISSSGNNSPLHF
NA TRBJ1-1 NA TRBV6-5 TGTGCCAGCAGTTACGGGACACCAAACACTGAAGCTTTCTTT CASSYGTPNTEAFF
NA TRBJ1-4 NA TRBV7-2 TGTGCCAGCAGCCCTGCCACTAATGAAAAACTGTTTTTT CASSPATNEKLFF
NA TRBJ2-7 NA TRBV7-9 TGTGCCAGCAGCTTAGAGGTCGGGAGCCTCTCCTACGAGCAGTACTTC CASSLEVGSLSYEQYF